Below are 12 T cell receptor beta chains sequenced from a single sample in a study of Graves' ophthalmopathy and Graves' hyperthyroidism. RNA transcripts were the source from which TCR beta CDR3 regions were amplified. Second-round multiplex PCR came after first-round RT-PCR with HTBI primers. TCRdb fed the multiplex PCR reads into MiXCR, producing one record per CDR3 protein. The data hold 150,000 to 200,000 distinct CDR3 sequences, with about two fifths observed a single time. Sequencing was done on a sample of peripheral blood. These receptors all stem from a man between 25 and 39 years old with Graves' ophthalmopathy.

The chain uses TRBV28 and TRBJ2-5, with D possibly matching TRBD1 (6 bases). The CDR3 spans 13 residues. Looked up from germline, CDR1 is MDHEN and CDR2 is SYDVKM. Between the trimmed V and J ends, which lost 6 bases and 5 bases, there was a span of 13 bases. The CDR3 loop is CASRRQAAETQYF. Written as DNA, the CDR3 is TGTGCCAGCAGGAGACAGGCGGCCGAGACCCAGTACTTC.

This clonotype was seen many times. J is TRBJ1-5 and V is TRBV13, with 8 bases fitting TRBD1. CDR1 and CDR2 from the germline V gene are PRHDT and FYEKMQ (reference sequence). CDR3 length: 15 amino acids. Trimming took 0 bases from V and 6 from J; bases not matched to a gene: 4. The CDR3 DNA reads as TGTGCCAGCAGCTTAGGGACAGGGGAAGGTCAGCCCCAGCATTTT. This gives the protein CASSLGTGEGQPQHF.

In this sample, this clonotype turned up many times. This sequence joins TRBV18 and TRBJ2-7; D unclear. The CDR3 runs 14 residues. V was clipped by 3 bases and J by 5 bases, with 14 bases between them. The germline gives CDR1 KGHSH, CDR2 LQKENI. The DNA of the CDR3 is TGTGCCAGCTCACCCGTCGGTGAGGCCCACGAGCAGTACTTC. It codes for CASSPVGEAHEQYF.

V gene TRBV15 combines with J gene TRBJ1-2; D is ambiguous. Germline loops: CDR1 LNHNV, CDR2 YYDKDF (reference sequence). This CDR3 comprises 12 residues. V was clipped by 0 bases and J by 1 base, with 0 bases between them. Here the CDR3 DNA reads TGTGCCACCAGCAGAGATAACTATGGCTACACCTTC. Amino acid sequence: CATSRDNYGYTF.

This clonotype was observed at least ten times. The chain recombines TRBV6-1 with TRBJ1-1; no reliable D call. Germline V gene data show CDR1 as MNHNS and CDR2 as SASEGT. The CDR3 runs to 13 residues. V shed 3 bases and J shed 3 bases, with 8 bases lying between them. For the CDR3, the DNA is TGTGCCAGCAGTGATGAAAGGTACACTGAAGCTTTCTTT. Protein: CASSDERYTEAFF.

CDR3 sequence: CASSPSQGHQPQHF. The DNA of the CDR3 is TGTGCCAGCAGTCCCTCACAGGGCCATCAGCCCCAGCATTTT. The chain carries TRBV12-3 or TRBV12-4 and TRBJ1-5; weak D call: TRBD1 (6 bases). V dropped 5 bases and J dropped 5 bases, with 13 bases sitting between them. The CDR3 sequence is 14 residues long.

This clonotype appeared many times. CDR3 sequence: CASSLWGVAKNIQYF. CDR3 bases: TGTGCCAGCAGTTTATGGGGCGTAGCCAAAAACATTCAGTACTTC. The rearrangement uses TRBV28 and TRBJ2-4; no definite D call. Trimming shortened V by 0 bases and J by 0 bases, and 6 bases separated the two germline ends. The CDR3 extends over 15 amino acids. CDR1 and CDR2 (germline): MDHEN, SYDVKM.

The chain carries TRBV27 and TRBJ2-7, with a possible D match to TRBD1 (6 bases). The germline gives CDR1 MNHEY, CDR2 SMNVEV (reference sequence). V was shortened by 5 bases and J by 2 bases, with 13 bases between the two germline ends. The CDR3 length is 14 residues. CDR3 residues: CASSLDRRTYEQYF. The CDR3, as DNA: TGTGCCAGCAGTCTCGACAGGAGGACCTACGAGCAGTACTTC.

The CDR3 protein is CASSRAVGTGELFF. The CDR3 nucleotides are TGTGCCAGCAGCCGAGCGGTGGGTACCGGGGAGCTGTTTTTT. This rearrangement joins TRBV7-2 to TRBJ2-2; perhaps TRBD2 as D (5 bases). V was clipped by 5 bases and J by 5 bases, with 12 bases between them. The CDR3 runs to 14 residues. CDR1 is SGHTA and CDR2 is FQGNSA in the germline V gene.

In its sample, this clonotype was seen many times. CDR3 nucleotide sequence: TGTGCCTGGAGTCACGGGGACCACCAAGAGACCCAGTACTTC. It encodes CAWSHGDHQETQYF. The V gene is TRBV30, the J gene TRBJ2-5, with D perhaps matching TRBD1 or TRBD2 (5 bases each). V was clipped by 2 bases and J by 0 bases, with 10 bases between them. Germline-derived CDR1 and CDR2 are GTSNPN and SVGIG (reference sequence). The CDR3 runs 14 residues.

This clonotype was observed a few times. This chain joins TRBV12-3 or TRBV12-4 and TRBJ2-5; TRBD2 might be the D (5 bases). This CDR3 has 14 residues. V lost 0 bases and J lost 5, with 10 bases in between. The CDR3 region is CASSLAGVGETQYF. In DNA form, the CDR3 reads TGTGCCAGCAGTTTAGCGGGAGTCGGGGAGACCCAGTACTTC.

This clonotype has ten or more counts. The chain combines TRBV12-3 or TRBV12-4 with TRBJ1-2, with TRBD1 as a possible D gene (6 bases). V lost 6 bases to trimming and J lost 7 bases, with 15 bases between them. The CDR3 runs to 13 residues. CDR3 DNA: TGTGCCAGCAGCATCAACAGGGTATCTGGCTACACCTTC. It yields the protein CASSINRVSGYTF.